This entry lists 27 T cell receptor beta chains sequenced from one sample in a study of blood T cell repertoires in COVID-19. Libraries were prepared by immunoSEQ multiplex PCR; TCRdb keeps only in-frame clonotypes and omits some of them. There are fewer than 45,000 clones in the sample; roughly 82% occur only once, and about 14% lies in the top ten. Material for sequencing was peripheral blood. These receptors were taken from a human donor in a cohort sampled during active COVID-19.

The rearrangement uses TRBV11-3 and TRBJ2-3; D is perhaps TRBD2 (5 bases). This CDR3 spans 14 amino acids. The ends were cut back, 5 bases at V and 2 bases at J, with 11 bases in the middle. In germline, CDR1 is SGHNT, CDR2 YENEEA. This CDR3 reads CASSPRTFTDTQYF. In nucleotides, the CDR3 is TGTGCCAGCAGCCCGAGGACTTTCACAGATACGCAGTATTTT.

The chain links TRBV29-1 to TRBJ1-5; D is ambiguous. CDR1 and CDR2 (germline): SQVTM, ANQGSEA. Deletions cut 6 bases from V and 6 bases from J, with 12 bases between. The CDR3 extends over 12 amino acids. DNA of the CDR3: TGCAGCGTCGCGGAAGGAGGTCAGCCCCAGCATTTT. Translating gives CSVAEGGQPQHF. Full variable domain (outside the CDR3, taken from reference TRBV29-1 and TRBJ1-5): SAVISQKPSRDICQRGTSLTIQCQVDSQVTMMFWYRQQPGQSLTLIATANQGSEATYESGFVIDKFPISRPNLTFSTLTVSNMSPEDSSIYLCSVAEGGQPQHFGDGTRLSIL.

The CDR3 loop reads CASSITVGVNTQYF. In nucleotides, the CDR3 is TGTGCCAGCAGTATCACTGTAGGGGTAAATACGCAGTATTTT. The chain is built from TRBV28 and TRBJ2-3; possible D gene TRBD1, 5 bases. Germline CDR1 and CDR2: MDHEN and SYDVKM. There are 14 residues in the CDR3. Between the trimmed V and J ends, which lost 5 bases and 7 bases, there was a span of 16 bases.

The V call is TRBV6-2 or TRBV6-3, the J call TRBJ1-1; a weak D match, TRBD1 (6 bases). Looked up from germline, CDR1 is MNHEY and CDR2 is SVGEGT. The CDR3 length is 16 residues. V lost 1 base and J 1 base, leaving 13 bases between the germline ends. The CDR3 nucleotides read TGTGCCAGCAGTTACTACCAGGGGCATTCGAACACTGAAGCTTTCTTT. It codes for CASSYYQGHSNTEAFF.

The sample holds a few counts of this clone. V and J are TRBV3-1 (or the pseudogene TRBV3-2) and TRBJ2-7, with 10 positions matching TRBD1. Germline CDR1 and CDR2: LGHDT and YNNKEL (reference sequence). Losses at the gene ends were 4 bases for V and 5 bases for J; bases not matched to a gene: 5. CDR3 length: 14 residues. The CDR3 loop is CASSRDRGSDEQYF. The CDR3 bases are TGTGCCAGCAGCCGGGACAGGGGTTCGGACGAGCAGTACTTC.

The V call is TRBV6-5, the J call TRBJ2-1; a possible D gene is TRBD2 (6 bases). CDR3 length equals 15 residues. CDR1 and CDR2 (germline): MNHEY, SVGAGI. Trimming pared 9 bases from V and 4 bases from J, leaving 19 bases between. CDR3 DNA sequence: TGTGCCAGTAGCTTCCGGGACTTTAAATACAATGAGCAGTTCTTC. Its protein product is CASSFRDFKYNEQFF.

The chain links TRBV19 to TRBJ2-3; 7 bases line up with TRBD1. The CDR3 extends over 14 amino acids. Germline trimming cut 6 bases from V and 0 bases from J; bases unmatched to any gene: 3. The germline gives CDR1 LNHDA, CDR2 SQIVND (reference sequence). CDR3 sequence: CASSLQGSTDTQYF. In nucleotides, the CDR3 is TGTGCCAGTAGCTTACAGGGGAGCACAGATACGCAGTATTTT.

The gene calls are TRBV14 and TRBJ2-4, with 7 bases aligning to TRBD2. CDR1 is SGHDN, CDR2 FVKESK, per germline. The V segment lost 0 bases and the J segment 2 bases; nucleotides outside the gene matches: 10. The CDR3 length is 18 residues. CDR3 DNA sequence: TGTGCCAGCAGCCAAGATTGGGGCGGGAGCGGGTCCAAAAACATTCAGTACTTC. It codes for CASSQDWGGSGSKNIQYF.

The chain links TRBV7-2 to TRBJ1-4, with 7 positions matching TRBD1. V shed 0 bases and J 0 bases; nucleotides not matched to a gene: 10. Germline lookup yields CDR1 SGHTA and CDR2 FQGNSA. The CDR3 sequence is 19 residues long. The CDR3: CASSLASRTGFATNEKLFF. The CDR3 coding sequence is TGTGCCAGCAGCTTAGCTTCTAGGACAGGTTTCGCAACTAATGAAAAACTGTTTTTT.

V gene TRBV3-1 (or the pseudogene TRBV3-2) combines with J gene TRBJ1-1, with no clear D. Germline V gene lookup returns CDR1 LGHDT and CDR2 YNNKEL (reference sequence). V was cut by 1 base and J by 3 bases, with 6 bases left in between. The CDR3 is 13 residues long. The CDR3 nucleotides are TGTGCCAGCAGCCAAGTTCGTGACACTGAAGCTTTCTTT. Translated: CASSQVRDTEAFF.

The chain has TRBV7-2 and TRBJ1-5; TRBD1 might be the D (5 bases). Germline CDR1 is SGHTA and CDR2 is FQGNSA. CDR3 length equals 14 residues. V dropped 1 base and J dropped 4 bases, with 8 bases sitting between them. CDR3 in DNA: TGTGCCAGCAGCTTAGGGGGGGTTAATCAGCCCCAGCATTTT. Translation gives CASSLGGVNQPQHF.

The genes are TRBV10-3 and TRBJ1-1; 7 bases fit TRBD1. The CDR3 is 14 residues long. In germline, CDR1 is ENHRY, CDR2 SYGVKD. J lost 5 bases, V lost 6 bases, and 9 bases had no gene match. The CDR3: CAISSQGTGTEAFF. The CDR3 DNA reads as TGTGCCATCAGCTCACAGGGGACGGGGACTGAAGCTTTCTTT.

The chain carries TRBV19 and TRBJ2-3; 7 nucleotides align to TRBD1. The CDR3 has 14 residues. Germline V lookup: CDR1 LNHDA, CDR2 SQIVND (reference sequence). V was pared by 5 bases and J by 4 bases, with 6 bases of the junction left unmatched. The CDR3 region is CASSPWTGSDTQYF. Here the CDR3 DNA reads TGTGCCAGTAGTCCTTGGACAGGTTCAGATACGCAGTATTTT.

The chain employs TRBV5-1 and TRBJ2-2, with D hard to call. Deletions cut 0 bases from V and 1 base from J, with 4 bases between. Per the germline V gene, CDR1 is SGHRS and CDR2 is YFSETQ. The CDR3 runs 14 residues. The CDR3 region is CASSLALNTGELFF. The CDR3 nucleotides are TGCGCCAGCAGCTTGGCACTGAACACCGGGGAGCTGTTTTTT.

V is TRBV7-6 and J is TRBJ2-2, with D possibly matching TRBD1 (6 bases). This CDR3 region has 15 residues. CDR1 and CDR2 (germline): SGHVS, FNYEAQ. V lost 10 bases to trimming and J lost 4 bases, with 19 bases between them. In DNA, the CDR3 is TGTGCCACCCGAGGGGCAGGGGTCACCACCGGGGAGCTGTTTTTT. Translated, it gives CATRGAGVTTGELFF.

This chain uses TRBV5-1 with TRBJ2-7, with 8 bases matching TRBD2. Germline V lookup: CDR1 SGHRS, CDR2 YFSETQ. The CDR3 sequence is 15 residues long. Unmatched junction bases numbered 5, after V lost 3 bases and J lost 0 bases. CDR3 coding DNA: TGCGCCAGCAGCTGGACTAGCAGGAACTCCTACGAGCAGTACTTC. Translating it yields CASSWTSRNSYEQYF.

This clone was counted only a few times. V usage is TRBV9 and J usage is TRBJ2-1, with 11 bases matching TRBD2. CDR1 is SGDLS and CDR2 is YYNGEE in the germline V gene. V shed 4 bases and J 3 bases; nucleotides not matched to a gene: 9. The CDR3 covers 17 residues. CDR3 protein: CASSTGLAEGFYNEQFF. As DNA, the CDR3 is TGTGCCAGCAGCACGGGACTAGCGGAGGGTTTCTACAATGAGCAGTTCTTC.

The chain has TRBV4-2 and TRBJ2-6; no firm D call. V was clipped by 0 bases and J by 0 bases, with 9 bases between them. CDR3 size: 17 residues. From germline, CDR1 is LGHNA and CDR2 YNFKEQ. Here the CDR3 DNA reads TGTGCCAGCAGCCAAGATGCCGGGTTCTCTGGGGCCAACGTCCTGACTTTC. Its protein product is CASSQDAGFSGANVLTF.

The chain links TRBV6-5 to TRBJ1-2; 8 bases map to TRBD1. The CDR3 spans 13 residues. The V segment lost 6 bases and the J segment 3 bases; nucleotides outside the gene matches: 3. Germline V gives CDR1 MNHEY, CDR2 SVGAGI. The CDR3 loop is CASSDRGYYGYTF. The CDR3 DNA reads as TGTGCCAGCAGCGACAGGGGTTACTATGGCTACACCTTC.

The chain has TRBV4-3 and TRBJ2-3; 8 bases are shared with TRBD1. With V trimmed by 0 bases and J by 6 bases, 11 bases remained unmatched. The CDR3 has 17 residues. Germline V gene lookup returns CDR1 LGHNA and CDR2 YSLEER. The CDR3 bases are TGCGCCAGCAGCCAAGATAGGAACAACAGGGGGTGGGATACGCAGTATTTT. Its translation is CASSQDRNNRGWDTQYF.

The chain carries TRBV5-1 and TRBJ2-1; a possible D gene is TRBD2 (6 bases). The CDR3 runs 15 residues. Germline CDR1 is SGHRS and CDR2 is YFSETQ. Deletions cut 2 bases from V and 2 bases from J, with 11 bases between. The CDR3 protein is CASSFRGIAYNEQFF. The DNA for the CDR3 is TGCGCCAGCAGCTTTCGGGGGATCGCCTACAATGAGCAGTTCTTC.

The V gene is TRBV5-1, the J gene TRBJ2-3; D remains unclear. The CDR3 spans 14 residues. Germline CDR1 SGHRS, CDR2 YFSETQ. The V end was cut by 5 bases, the J end by 1 base, with 11 bases between. CDR3 DNA sequence: TGCGCCAGCAGTTTGTCCCCCGGCACAGATACGCAGTATTTT. It is translated as CASSLSPGTDTQYF.

The V and J genes are TRBV9 and TRBJ2-7; D gene ambiguous. The CDR3 totals 14 residues. CDR1 SGDLS and CDR2 YYNGEE come from the germline V gene. With 0 bases removed from V and 1 base from J, the gap between germline ends came to 8 bases. The CDR3 here is CASSVGPRSYEQYF. The CDR3 DNA reads as TGTGCCAGCAGCGTAGGGCCCCGTTCCTACGAGCAGTACTTC.

The chain is built from TRBV4-2 and TRBJ2-7; 8 bases fit TRBD1. Germline values: CDR1 LGHNA, CDR2 YNFKEQ. V lost 5 bases to trimming and J lost 3 bases; unmatched junction nucleotides: 9. This CDR3 has 15 residues. CDR3 region: CASSYAGGADYEQYF. The CDR3 DNA is TGTGCCAGCAGCTATGCAGGGGGCGCGGACTACGAGCAGTACTTC.

The chain links TRBV28 to TRBJ2-2; the D gene is possibly TRBD2 (5 bases). Trimming removed 6 bases at V and 3 bases at J, with 17 bases between. The CDR3 extends over 16 amino acids. Germline CDR1 reads MDHEN; CDR2 reads SYDVKM. CDR3 sequence reads: CASSPLGSDHTGELFF. The CDR3 DNA reads as TGTGCCAGCAGCCCCCTCGGTAGCGACCACACCGGGGAGCTGTTTTTT.

This clone was seen a few times. The chain carries TRBV25-1 and TRBJ2-7; 10 nucleotides align to TRBD1. V was pared by 6 bases and J by 4 bases, with 3 bases of the junction left unmatched. The CDR3 length is 13 residues. From germline, CDR1 is MGHDK and CDR2 SYGVNS. The CDR3: CASRGTGVYEQYF. The CDR3 DNA reads as TGTGCCAGCAGGGGGACAGGGGTTTACGAGCAGTACTTC.

The chain is built from TRBV14 and TRBJ2-3; D is perhaps TRBD2 (5 bases). The CDR3 length is 16 residues. V lost 0 bases and J 2 bases, leaving 12 bases between the germline ends. Germline loops: CDR1 SGHDN, CDR2 FVKESK. The CDR3: CASSQDVGVITDTQYF. The CDR3, as DNA: TGTGCCAGCAGCCAAGATGTGGGAGTGATCACAGATACGCAGTATTTT. The variable domain in full, completed from reference TRBV14 and TRBJ2-3, reads EAGVTQFPSHSVIEKGQTVTLRCDPISGHDNLYWYRRVMGKEIKFLLHFVKESKQDESGMPNNRFLAERTGGTYSTLKVQPAELEDSGVYFCASSQDVGVITDTQYFGPGTRLTVL.